The sequence of this T cell receptor beta chain was determined in a study of shared clonotypes between healthy human individuals. The data were produced by immunoSEQ multiplex PCR, yet TCRdb's version contains in-frame clones alone and is incomplete. In the table there are 2 million to 3 million clones, 93% of which are singletons. Naive CD4+ cells were CD45RA-selected; the remaining cells were memory. With respect to this clone: Antigen unknown.

General study findings and limits: Clonotypes which were not shared had lower generation probabilities than clonotypes that all four donors shared. Richness estimates generally favored naive over memory subsets.

There are 15 residues in the CDR3. V was pared by 3 bases and J by 4 bases, with 6 bases of the junction left unmatched. Germline-derived CDR1 and CDR2 are SQVTM and ANQGSEA. This sequence was found in a man aged 18 to 30 in good health. Some clones in this sample may be carry-over from other donors' samples. The chain couples TRBV29-1 to TRBJ2-1, with 10 bases fitting TRBD2. The sequenced sample was naive CD4+ T cells from PBMCs. Subset denoted: CD45RA+ positively selected. CDR3 DNA: TGCAGCGTTGATCCGACTAGCGGGTCATACAATGAGCAGTTCTTC. Translating it yields CSVDPTSGSYNEQFF.